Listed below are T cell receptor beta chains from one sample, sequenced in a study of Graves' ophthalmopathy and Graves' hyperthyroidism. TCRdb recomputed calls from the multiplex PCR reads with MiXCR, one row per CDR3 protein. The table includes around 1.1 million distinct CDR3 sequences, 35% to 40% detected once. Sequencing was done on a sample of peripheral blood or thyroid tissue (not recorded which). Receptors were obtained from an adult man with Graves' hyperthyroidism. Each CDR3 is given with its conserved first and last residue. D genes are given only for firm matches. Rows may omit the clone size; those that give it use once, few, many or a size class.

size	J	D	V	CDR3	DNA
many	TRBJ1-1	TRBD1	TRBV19	CASKGTGQGLRGTEAFF	TGTGCCAGTAAAGGGACCGGACAGGGGTTGAGGGGCACTGAAGCTTTCTTT
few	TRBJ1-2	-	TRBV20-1	CSARWREGYTF	TGCAGTGCTAGATGGAGGGAAGGCTACACCTTC
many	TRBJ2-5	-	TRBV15	CATSRYQETQYF	TGTGCCACCAGCAGGTACCAAGAGACCCAGTACTTC
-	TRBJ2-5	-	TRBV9	CASARQPQYF	TGTGCCAGCGCGAGACAACCCCAGTACTTC
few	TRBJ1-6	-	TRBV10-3	CASSYSSIPGGARNSPLHF	TGTGCCAGCAGTTACTCGAGTATCCCCGGAGGGGCTCGTAATTCACCCCTCCACTTT
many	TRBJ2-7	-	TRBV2	CASSVTGSLAYEQYF	TGTGCCAGCAGCGTAACAGGGAGCCTAGCCTACGAGCAGTACTTC
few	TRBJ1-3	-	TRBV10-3	CASSEVGVAGNTIYF	TGTGCCAGCAGTGAAGTGGGGGTTGCTGGAAACACCATATATTTT
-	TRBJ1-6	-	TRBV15	CATSRESGGNSPLHF	TGTGCCACCAGCAGAGAGTCGGGGGGGAATTCACCCCTCCACTTT
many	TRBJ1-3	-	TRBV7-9	CASSSYGPGRGNTIYF	TGTGCCAGCAGTTCTTACGGCCCCGGGCGAGGAAACACCATATATTTT
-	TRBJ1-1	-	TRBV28	CASSFRPDGNTEAFF	TGTGCCAGCAGTTTCCGGCCGGACGGAAACACTGAAGCTTTCTTT
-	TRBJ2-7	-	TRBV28	CASSLAEGPYEQYF	TGTGCCAGCAGTTTAGCCGAGGGGCCCTACGAGCAGTACTTC
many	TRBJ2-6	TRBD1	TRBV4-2	CASSQEGQGATGANVLTF	TGTGCCAGCAGCCAAGAGGGACAGGGGGCGACTGGGGCCAACGTCCTGACTTTC
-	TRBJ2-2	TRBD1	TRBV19	CASITGTGATGELFF	TGTGCCAGTATTACCGGGACAGGGGCTACCGGGGAGCTGTTTTTT
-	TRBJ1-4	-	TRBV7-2	CASSGMSNEKLFF	TGTGCCAGCAGCGGGATGTCTAATGAAAAACTGTTTTTT
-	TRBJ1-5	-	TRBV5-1	CASSLVAQGTRNQPQHF	TGCGCCAGCAGCTTAGTGGCCCAGGGAACGCGCAATCAGCCCCAGCATTTT
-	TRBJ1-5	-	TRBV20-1	CSASDSYNQPRHF	TGCAGTGCTTCTGACAGCTACAATCAGCCCCGGCATTTT
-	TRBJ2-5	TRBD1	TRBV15	CATTSGQGTETQYF	TGTGCCACCACTAGCGGACAGGGGACCGAGACCCAGTACTTC
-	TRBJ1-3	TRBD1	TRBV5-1	CASSPGDSSGNTIYF	TGCGCCAGCAGCCCGGGGGACAGCTCTGGAAACACCATATATTTT
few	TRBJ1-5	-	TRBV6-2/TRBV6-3	CASSWGLDQPQHF	TGTGCCAGCAGTTGGGGCCTAGATCAGCCCCAGCATTTT
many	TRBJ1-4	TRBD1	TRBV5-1	CASTTGQKNEKLFF	TGCGCCAGCACCACGGGACAGAAGAATGAAAAACTGTTTTTT
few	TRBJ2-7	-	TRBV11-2	CASSDGAPPREQYF	TGTGCCAGCAGCGACGGGGCCCCCCCGCGTGAGCAGTACTTC
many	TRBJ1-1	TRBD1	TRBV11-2	CASSLMTGGYTEAFF	TGTGCCAGCAGCTTAATGACAGGGGGTTACACTGAAGCTTTCTTT
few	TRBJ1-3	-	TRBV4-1	CASSQKTIRNTIYF	TGCGCCAGCAGCCAAAAGACAATAAGGAACACCATATATTTT
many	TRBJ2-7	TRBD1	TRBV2	CASRATGTAVYEQYF	TGTGCCAGCAGGGCTACCGGGACAGCGGTCTACGAGCAGTACTTC
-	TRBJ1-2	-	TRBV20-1	CSAIPSKRNNYGYTF	TGCAGTGCTATTCCCAGTAAGCGGAACAACTATGGCTACACCTTC
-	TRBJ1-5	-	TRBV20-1	CSATTGTQPQHF	TGCAGTGCTACAACAGGGACTCAGCCCCAGCATTTT
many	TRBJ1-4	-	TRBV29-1	CSVDGGETNEKLFF	TGCAGCGTTGATGGGGGGGAAACTAATGAAAAACTGTTTTTT
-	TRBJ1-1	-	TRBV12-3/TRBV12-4	CASSYSPGFNTEAFF	TGTGCCAGCAGTTACTCGCCGGGGTTCAACACTGAAGCTTTCTTT
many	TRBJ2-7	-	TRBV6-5	CASSRTGLYEQYF	TGTGCCAGCAGTCGAACAGGTCTCTACGAGCAGTACTTC
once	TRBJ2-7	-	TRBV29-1	CSGGDYEQYF	TGCAGCGGGGGGGACTACGAGCAGTACTTC
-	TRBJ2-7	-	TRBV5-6	CASSFIAGVSSYEQYF	TGTGCCAGCAGCTTTATCGCCGGGGTCAGCTCCTACGAGCAGTACTTC
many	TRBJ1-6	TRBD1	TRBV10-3	CAISERTGTNSPLHF	TGTGCCATCAGTGAAAGGACAGGAACGAATTCACCCCTCCACTTT
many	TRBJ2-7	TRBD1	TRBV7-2	CASSLGGQSSYEQYF	TGTGCCAGCAGCTTAGGGGGACAGAGCTCCTACGAGCAGTACTTC
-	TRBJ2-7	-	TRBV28	CASRRDSLLEQYF	TGTGCCAGCAGGCGGGACTCGCTTTTAGAGCAGTACTTC
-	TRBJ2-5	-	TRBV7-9	CASSFRQSKEKTQYF	TGTGCCAGCAGCTTTCGACAGAGCAAGGAAAAGACCCAGTACTTC
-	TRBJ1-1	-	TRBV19	CASSRLRENTEAFF	TGTGCCAGTAGTAGGTTGAGGGAGAACACTGAAGCTTTCTTT
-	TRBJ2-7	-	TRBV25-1	CASRARNSYEQYF	TGTGCCAGCAGGGCAAGGAACTCCTACGAGCAGTACTTC
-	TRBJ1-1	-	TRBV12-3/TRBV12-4	CASVLDHGGTEAFF	TGTGCCAGCGTCCTGGATCACGGGGGCACTGAAGCTTTCTTT
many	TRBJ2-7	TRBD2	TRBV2	CASSDPLLATEQYF	TGTGCCAGCAGTGACCCGCTACTAGCGACCGAGCAGTACTTC
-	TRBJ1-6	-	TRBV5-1	CASSLTAKPDSPLHF	TGCGCCAGCAGCTTGACGGCCAAACCCGATTCACCCCTCCACTTT
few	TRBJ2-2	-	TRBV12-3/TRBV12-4	CASSPRQTTGELFF	TGTGCCAGCAGTCCGAGACAGACCACCGGGGAGCTGTTTTTT
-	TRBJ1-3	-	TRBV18	CASSRTGTDGNTIYF	TGTGCCAGCTCACGAACCGGGACGGATGGAAACACCATATATTTT
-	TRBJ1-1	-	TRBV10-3	CATCDSMNTEASF	TGTGCCACCTGCGACAGTATGAACACTGAAGCTTCCTTT
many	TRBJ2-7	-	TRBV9	CASSVGGGHYEQYF	TGTGCCAGCAGCGTAGGCGGCGGACACTACGAGCAGTACTTC
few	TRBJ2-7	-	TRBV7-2	CASSSQQGESYEQYF	TGTGCCAGCAGCTCGCAGCAGGGTGAATCCTACGAGCAGTACTTC
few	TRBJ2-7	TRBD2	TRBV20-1	CSARSPGGSNRHEQYF	TGCAGTGCTAGATCCCCGGGGGGAAGTAATCGTCACGAGCAGTACTTC
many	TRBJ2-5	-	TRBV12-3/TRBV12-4	CASSAGQQVETQYF	TGTGCCAGCAGTGCGGGACAGCAGGTAGAGACCCAGTACTTC
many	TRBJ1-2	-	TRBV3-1	CASSPEGYGYTF	TGTGCCAGCAGCCCCGAGGGATATGGCTACACCTTC
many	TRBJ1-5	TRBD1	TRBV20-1	CSARTGQGNQPQHF	TGCAGTGCTAGGACGGGACAGGGAAATCAGCCCCAGCATTTT
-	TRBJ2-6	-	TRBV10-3	CAISESGVNVLTF	TGTGCCATCAGTGAGTCAGGGGTCAACGTCCTGACTTTC